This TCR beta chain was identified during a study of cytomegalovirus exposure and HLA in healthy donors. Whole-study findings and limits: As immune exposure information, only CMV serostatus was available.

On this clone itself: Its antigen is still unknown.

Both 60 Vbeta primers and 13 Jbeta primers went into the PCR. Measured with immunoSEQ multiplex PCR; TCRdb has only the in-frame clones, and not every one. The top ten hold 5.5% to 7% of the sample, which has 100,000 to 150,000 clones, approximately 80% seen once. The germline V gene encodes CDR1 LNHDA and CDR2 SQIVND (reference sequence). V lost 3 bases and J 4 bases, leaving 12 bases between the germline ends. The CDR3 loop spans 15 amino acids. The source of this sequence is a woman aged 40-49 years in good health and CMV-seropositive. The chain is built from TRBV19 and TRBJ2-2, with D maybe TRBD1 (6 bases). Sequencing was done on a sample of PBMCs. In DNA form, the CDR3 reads TGTGCCAGTAGTATTGGACAGATCGGCACCGGGGAGCTGTTTTTT. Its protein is CASSIGQIGTGELFF. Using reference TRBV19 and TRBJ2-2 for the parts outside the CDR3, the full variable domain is DGGITQSPKYLFRKEGQNVTLSCEQNLNHDAMYWYRQDPGQGLRLIYYSQIVNDFQKGDIAEGYSVSREKKESFPLTVTSAQKNPTAFYLCASSIGQIGTGELFFGEGSRLTVL.